Listed below are T cell receptor beta chains from one sample, sequenced in a study of T cell responses to AZD1222 COVID-19 vaccine. Profiling relied on immunoSEQ multiplex PCR, and the TCRdb table lists in-frame clones only, not all of them. The table includes 130,000 to 150,000 clones, about 88% detected once. Sequenced material: peripheral blood, taken on day 0 of AZD1222 vaccination. These receptors came from an adult in good health. Each CDR3 is given with its conserved first and last residue. The D gene is left open where the match is weak. Some rows have no size entry. The others give once, few or many, or a class for an expanded clone.

J | size | D | V | CDR3 | DNA
TRBJ1-2 | . | . | TRBV28 | CASLAFPFSDGYTF | TGTGCCAGCCTAGCGTTCCCCTTCTCCGATGGCTACACCTTC
TRBJ2-7 | few | . | TRBV7-9 | CASRSDLVPSYEQYF | TGTGCCAGCAGATCAGACCTAGTCCCCTCCTACGAGCAGTACTTC
TRBJ1-2 | . | . | TRBV3-1/TRBV3-2 | CASSPSGQKSNYGYTF | TGTGCCAGCAGCCCGTCCGGTCAAAAATCTAACTATGGCTACACCTTC
TRBJ2-7 | . | TRBD2 | TRBV11-2 | CASSLTSGIYEQYF | TGTGCCAGCAGCTTGACTAGCGGGATTTACGAGCAGTACTTC
TRBJ1-1 | . | . | TRBV5-1 | CASSLPGVNTEAFF | TGCGCCAGCAGCTTGCCAGGGGTGAACACTGAAGCTTTCTTT
TRBJ1-6 | . | TRBD1 | TRBV9 | CASSVMGQDLSPLHF | TGTGCCAGCAGCGTAATGGGACAGGATCTTTCACCCCTCCACTTT
TRBJ1-4 | . | TRBD1 | TRBV19 | CASSTRSNRGLEKLFF | TGTGCCAGTAGTACGCGCTCTAACAGGGGGCTAGAAAAACTGTTTTTT
TRBJ1-4 | once | . | TRBV24-1 | CATSDPGREGEKLFF | TGTGCCACCAGTGATCCGGGACGCGAGGGTGAAAAACTGTTTTTT
TRBJ1-2 | . | TRBD1 | TRBV14 | CASSPINVGQVF | TGTGCCAGCAGCCCAATAAACGTGGGACAGGTCTTC
TRBJ2-1 | . | TRBD2 | TRBV15 | CATSRGLAGKWDEQFF | TGTGCCACCAGCAGAGGTTTAGCGGGAAAATGGGATGAGCAGTTCTTC
TRBJ2-3 | once | TRBD2 | TRBV4-2 | CASSHQSGRGTDTQYF | TGTGCCAGCAGCCACCAAAGCGGGAGAGGCACAGATACGCAGTATTTT
TRBJ1-3 | once | . | TRBV18 | CASSPSLGSSGNTIYF | TGTGCCAGCTCACCATCGTTAGGGAGCTCTGGAAACACCATATATTTT
TRBJ2-1 | once | TRBD1 | TRBV27 | CASTTRGPSYNEQFF | TGTGCCAGCACCACCAGGGGGCCCTCCTACAATGAGCAGTTCTTC